This T cell receptor (beta chain) derives from a study of shared clonotypes between healthy human individuals. Overall study context: Donor ages ranged 18 to 49 years: two women, three men.

Profiling relied on immunoSEQ multiplex PCR, and the TCRdb table lists in-frame clones only, not all of them. The data contain around 1.9 million clones, about 93% of them seen just once; the ten biggest clones take up less than 2%. CDR1 and CDR2 (germline): MNHNY, SVGAGI (reference sequence). The CDR3 is 15 residues long. Trimming at V came to 3 bases and at J to 2 bases, leaving 5 bases not matched to a gene. Naive CD8 isolation took CD45RO-negative cells positively selected for CCR7 and excluded terminally differentiated effector memory CD45RA+ cells. The chain joins TRBV6-6 to TRBJ2-7; 9 nucleotides agree with TRBD1. Material for sequencing was naive CD8+ T cells from PBMCs. The receptor's source is a man between 18 and 29 years old in good health. Some clones in this sample may be carry-over from other donors' samples. CDR3 bases: TGTGCCAGCAGTTATAGGACAGGGGAAACCTACGAGCAGTACTTC. Translated: CASSYRTGETYEQYF.